This entry lists 16 T cell receptor beta chains sequenced from one sample in a study of technical replicates of blood from a few donors. Only in-frame clones appear in the TCRdb table, and some are missing; sequencing was by immunoSEQ multiplex PCR. The top ten hold approximately 0.22% of the sample, which has 67,000 or so clones, nearly 97% seen once. The sequenced sample was T cells isolated from PBMCs. The source of these receptors is a human donor in good health.

This rearrangement joins TRBV9 to TRBJ1-3; D remains ambiguous. The V end lost 3 bases, the J end lost 2 bases, and 15 bases lay between the germline ends. The germline gives CDR1 SGDLS, CDR2 YYNGEE. The CDR3 covers 16 residues. For the CDR3, the DNA is TGTGCCAGCAGCGCCTACAACGGGGAAGCTGGAAACACCATATATTTT. Amino acids: CASSAYNGEAGNTIYF.

The genes are TRBV11-2 and TRBJ2-1; no clear D. This CDR3 has 17 residues. The germline gives CDR1 SGHAT, CDR2 FQNNGV. V lost 2 bases and J lost 7, with 21 bases in between. CDR3 amino acids: CASSLLPPLTSRNEQFF. Written as DNA, the CDR3 is TGTGCCAGCAGCTTATTACCTCCCTTGACTTCACGTAATGAGCAGTTCTTC.

The rearrangement uses TRBV2 and TRBJ2-2, with D tentatively TRBD2 (6 bases). With 4 bases removed from V and 1 base from J, the gap between germline ends came to 13 bases. The CDR3 consists of 16 residues. Looked up from germline, CDR1 is SNHLY and CDR2 is FYNNEI. The CDR3 nucleotides are TGTGCCAGCAGTGGACCTGGAGGGTTGAACACCGGGGAGCTGTTTTTT. Translating it yields CASSGPGGLNTGELFF.

The chain has TRBV11-2 and TRBJ1-5, with TRBD1 matching 7 bases. CDR1 SGHAT and CDR2 FQNNGV come from the germline V gene. V lost 1 base, J lost 5 bases, and 14 bases stayed unmatched. The CDR3 runs to 18 residues. The CDR3 spells CASSLGGRGRLGDQPQHF. DNA for the CDR3: TGTGCCAGCAGCTTAGGGGGTAGGGGGCGATTGGGGGATCAGCCCCAGCATTTT.

The chain links TRBV6-5 to TRBJ2-3; TRBD2 might be the D (6 bases). V was trimmed by 0 bases and J by 3 bases, leaving 10 bases between them. Germline CDR1 reads MNHEY; CDR2 reads SVGAGI. This CDR3 spans 15 amino acids. DNA of the CDR3: TGTGCCAGCAGTTACTCGGGAGGACCTACAGATACGCAGTATTTT. It specifies CASSYSGGPTDTQYF.

The genes are TRBV5-6 and TRBJ2-2; D may be TRBD1 (6 bases). CDR1 SGHDT and CDR2 YYEEEE come from the germline V gene. The CDR3 consists of 15 residues. V lost 2 bases and J lost 1, with 9 bases in between. Written as DNA, the CDR3 is TGTGCCAGCAGCTTCCAACAGGGGAACACCGGGGAGCTGTTTTTT. Amino acid sequence: CASSFQQGNTGELFF. Together with reference TRBV5-6 and TRBJ2-2, the CDR3 gives the full variable domain: DAGVTQSPTHLIKTRGQQVTLRCSPKSGHDTVSWYQQALGQGPQFIFQYYEEEERQRGNFPDRFSGHQFPNYSSELNVNALLLGDSALYLCASSFQQGNTGELFFGEGSRLTVL.

The chain uses TRBV28 and TRBJ1-1; possibly TRBD1 for D (6 bases). The CDR3 has 12 residues. CDR1 MDHEN and CDR2 SYDVKM come from the germline V gene. Trimming stripped 7 bases from V and 6 bases from J, with 12 bases between. CDR3: CASNPDSSEAFF. The CDR3 DNA reads TGTGCCAGCAACCCGGACAGCTCTGAAGCTTTCTTT.

This chain connects TRBV5-1 to TRBJ2-3, with 15 positions matching TRBD2. This CDR3 comprises 18 residues. Unmatched junction bases numbered 5, after V lost 0 bases and J lost 3 bases. Germline V gives CDR1 SGHRS, CDR2 YFSETQ. CDR3 nucleotides: TGCGCCAGCAGCTTGGGGGGACTAGCGGGGGGAACAACAGATACGCAGTATTTT. The encoded protein is CASSLGGLAGGTTDTQYF.

The CDR3 sequence is CASSIGGGNNEQFF. CDR3 DNA: TGTGCCAGTAGTATAGGGGGGGGTAACAATGAGCAGTTCTTC. This chain uses TRBV19 with TRBJ2-1; 7 bases match TRBD2. Germline CDR1 is LNHDA and CDR2 is SQIVND (reference sequence). Trimming took 1 base from V and 5 from J; bases not matched to a gene: 2. The CDR3 extends over 14 amino acids.

The CDR3 reads CASSLGLQYNEQFF. CDR3 coding DNA: TGCGCCAGCAGCTTGGGACTACAGTACAATGAGCAGTTCTTC. The chain carries TRBV5-1 and TRBJ2-1; perhaps TRBD2 as D (5 bases). CDR1 and CDR2 (germline): SGHRS, YFSETQ. This CDR3 has 14 amino acids. V was cut by 0 bases and J by 4 bases, with 8 bases left in between.

This chain links TRBV10-1 with TRBJ1-2, with D unresolved. The CDR3 sequence is 15 residues long. CDR1 and CDR2 (germline): WNHNN, SYGVQD (reference sequence). V was pared by 3 bases and J by 4 bases, with 15 bases between. The CDR3 DNA reads TGCGCCAGCAGTGATGGACTCGGAAGCACCTATGGCTACACCTTC. Amino acids: CASSDGLGSTYGYTF.

The V and J genes are TRBV6-1 and TRBJ1-1; D ambiguous. Trimming took 7 bases from V and 4 from J, leaving 13 bases between them. The germline V gene has CDR1 MNHNS and CDR2 SASEGT. There are 13 residues in the CDR3. The CDR3 nucleotides are TGTGCCAGCACAATTAACGGGGTCACTGAAGCTTTCTTT. As protein: CASTINGVTEAFF.

The gene calls are TRBV5-1 and TRBJ1-4; D is unclear. Germline values: CDR1 SGHRS, CDR2 YFSETQ. CDR3 length equals 14 residues. Trimming removed 5 bases at V and 4 bases at J, with 12 bases between. For the CDR3, the DNA is TGCGCCAGCAGAGATCAATCCAGTAATGAAAAACTGTTTTTT. It is translated as CASRDQSSNEKLFF.

The gene calls are TRBV5-5 and TRBJ1-5; TRBD1 aligns across 9 bases. Per the germline V gene, CDR1 is SGHKS and CDR2 is YYEKEE (reference sequence). J was trimmed by 6 bases and V by 4 bases; bases with no gene match: 5. The CDR3 spans 14 residues. Here the CDR3 reads CASSPGTGSQPQHF. DNA of the CDR3: TGTGCCAGCAGCCCTGGGACAGGGAGTCAGCCCCAGCATTTT.

This sequence joins TRBV27 and TRBJ2-7, with TRBD1 matching 7 bases. V lost 9 bases to trimming and J lost 3 bases; unmatched junction nucleotides: 11. In germline, CDR1 is MNHEY, CDR2 SMNVEV (reference sequence). The CDR3 has 14 residues. CDR3 DNA sequence: TGTGCCAGTAGCCGCCGACAGGGCCTCTACGAGCAGTACTTC. Protein: CASSRRQGLYEQYF.

This clone has just one count. The chain links TRBV28 to TRBJ2-7; TRBD1 agrees at 8 bases. The CDR3 sequence is 14 residues long. V was clipped by 10 bases and J by 1 base; unmatched bases: 9. Germline values: CDR1 MDHEN, CDR2 SYDVKM. The CDR3, as DNA: TGTGCCACTTATGGACAGGGTACTTCCTACGAGCAGTACTTC. As protein: CATYGQGTSYEQYF.